This is a list of T cell receptor beta chains from one sample in a study of cytomegalovirus exposure and HLA in healthy donors. Libraries were prepared by immunoSEQ multiplex PCR; TCRdb keeps only in-frame clonotypes and omits some of them. The sample carries 150,000 to 200,000 clones, around 75% recorded once. The sample was PBMCs. The receptor set was obtained from a woman in her fifties or sixties in good health and CMV-seronegative. Each CDR3 is given without its conserved first and last residue.

v_call,cdr3_aa
TRBV27,ASSLLLAGVGNEQF
TRBV20-1,SAGTPYEQY
TRBV19,ASIQGTSGANVLT
TRBV6-5,ASSYSKGGGAYEQY
TRBV7-3,ASSLRGGDSPLH
TRBV5-1,ASSLAGGTYEQY
TRBV6-5,ASSYEGHGTDTQY
TRBV9,ASSRRTFSYNEQF
TRBV29-1,SAPDRNTEAF
TRBV4-3,ASSQAGGGGYT
TRBV7-2,ASSVLLRGGSEQF
TRBV9,ASSVEDGGDEQY
TRBV7-7,ASSKQLLETQY
TRBV11-3,ASSNGQGRTYEQY
TRBV9,ASSVATGQENSPLH
TRBV5-1,ASSSRGGEQY
TRBV2,ASRREGQGNTEAF
TRBV5-6,ASSLSLGQFGNTIY
TRBV27,ASRSRRNTEAF
TRBV6-1,ASSIGVEQY
TRBV15,ATSRDRASNTGELF
TRBV7-9,ASSPRVKADTQY
TRBV11-1,ASSLRLAVSTGELF
TRBV4-1,ASSQGRTGADLGELF
TRBV6-1,ASSEQGIYEQY
TRBV7-2,ASSSGGLAFSTDTQY
TRBV7-2,ASSPSTRTDTQY
TRBV27,ASSPGQGKRGTDTQY
TRBV5-5,ASQEKGASGANVLT
TRBV2,ASSPSGLYEQY
TRBV2,ASSEGSGRDEQF
TRBV6-1,ASSVRLAGFNNEQF
TRBV4-3,ASSQVFGSANTGELF
TRBV9,ASSPGLAGPEAYEQY
TRBV13,ASSPGASPLH
TRBV5-1,ASSQDSILGYNEQF
TRBV6-5,ASSRTGDLTDTQY
TRBV11-3,ASSVSGATDTQY
TRBV15,ATSRDRSNYEQY
TRBV5-6,ASSLTTGQRRTDTQY
TRBV9,ASSVDGDRIEQY
TRBV6-5,ASTLDRVRGTEAF
TRBV5-1,ASSSGTGGELYGYT
TRBV6-6,ASRRTGERITEAF
TRBV5-4,ASSSVQLAGGEQY
TRBV6-1,ASSGGGLYEQY
TRBV5-6,ASSSLGGTGGTEAF
TRBV9,ASSVGSSNQPQH
TRBV4-3,ASSQDKGLGAGELF
TRBV19,ASSRTTHSGNTIY
TRBV5-1,ASSLRVPTYEQY
TRBV6-5,ASNGRTGLGYT
TRBV6-6,ASSFTGPEQY
TRBV2,ASKGGPRDIQY
TRBV7-9,ASSLAGARTDTQY